This paragraph covers one T cell receptor (beta chain) sequence. Its antigen remains undetermined. Base qualities are not provided; no much larger clone lies one nucleotide away. This record comes from a study of shared clonotypes between healthy human individuals (dated by TCRdb to 2020 to 2021). As for the study more broadly: A few men and two women, aged 18 to 49 years, made up the cohort. Libraries were prepared and TCR repertoires were sequenced by different laboratories using diverse techniques, in order to increase sequencing depth and limit assay-specific biases. Leukapheresis yielded between about 0.85 and 10 billion PBMCs per donor. For each donor, three plates each were used for CD4 naive and CD4 memory, two plates were used for CD8 naive, and one plate was used for CD8 memory. Blood TCR repertoires of four to six healthy adults were deeply sequenced to estimate repertoire size and the extent of clonotype sharing between individuals. Beyond this particular receptor, the publication reports: Compared with non-shared clonotypes, clonotypes shared by all four sorted-subset donors had higher generation probabilities. Pairwise subsampling indicated that sequencing depth was expected to affect the degree of clonotype sharing among donors. The small number of donors limited the genetic and exposure-history diversity represented. Sampling was limited to blood, and TCR repertoires in tissue likely differ from TCR repertoires in blood. Estimated clonotype richness was generally larger for naive than for memory subsets. Rarefaction of sorted-subset datasets indicated incomplete sequencing despite the large sequencing depth. Sharing across four donors was observed for about 5% of naive CD4, over 3% of naive CD8, roughly 2.3% of memory CD4, and roughly 0.43% of memory CD8 clonotypes.

CDR1 and CDR2, looked up from the germline V gene (reference sequence), are SEHNR and FQNEAQ. Measured from the cysteine to the phenylalanine, the CDR3 is 15 residues long. Only the CDR3 region is kept as DNA, spanning 45 bases read in frame from base 1. V is cut back by 3 bases and J by 2 bases, with 1 base in the junction unmatched. Using the deep immunoSEQ assay, multiplex PCR amplified TCR CDR3 regions from genomic DNA. For each cell subset, the extracted genomic DNA was distributed evenly across all wells of several immunoSEQ 96-well plates, and each plate served as one replicate. For sorted subsets, about 200 ng genomic DNA, equal to about 30,000 T cell genomes, was loaded into each replicate PCR. Purified libraries were measured with a Qubit 3.0 fluorometer, size-checked on a Bioanalyzer 2100, and measured again with the KAPA Library Quantification kit. Every immunoSEQ 96-well plate was sequenced on a dedicated single-read 150-cycle Illumina NextSeq 550 flow cell. The source study handled its data this way. Because only junctional sequences without quality scores were contained in the immunoSEQ output, filtering matching that applied to full-length reads could not be performed. Sequences were annotated with PyIR, a Python wrapper for IgBLAST v1.9, and V/J genes and CDR3 were assigned using IMGT germline references. Any read was removed if the V/J assignment was weak (E-value above 1e-6), the CDR3 was missing, or the read contained stop codons, out-of-frame junctions, or ambiguous translated residues. V3J clonotypes were defined by identical inferred V gene, J gene, and CDR3 amino acid sequence. The percentage overlap between two repertoires was calculated by dividing the number of shared unique clonotypes by the size of the smaller repertoire. Repertoire richness was assessed with RTK rarefaction, the Chao1 estimator, and Recon v2.1 estimates of unobserved clonotypes. For all TCRbeta clonotypes obtained by the gDNA method from a few donors, generation probabilities were computed with OLGA. Here the immuneACCESS table is served through TCRdb, limited to in-frame sequences with V and J called. Missing clones are a known gap in these copies; in checked studies unresolved V genes cover under half, and the rest lacks a known reason. That table gives V, J and clone size, and the DNA gave D and trimming. This sample comprises millions of clones, 90% to 95% of them detected only once. About 0.13% of the sample is held by the ten biggest clonotypes.

Donors were healthy HIV-negative adults with no recently reported acute infections or vaccinations. Every donor was a Caucasian adult living in Nashville, Tennessee, USA. CD4+ T cells were enriched through magnetic negative selection, after which naive cells were positively selected on CD45RA and the remaining negative fraction served as the memory subset. After blood collection by leukapheresis, PBMCs were isolated using Ficoll-Histopaque density gradient centrifugation and then cryopreserved in the vapor phase of liquid nitrogen. Analytical flow cytometry was used to check the purity and quantity of every magnetically sorted T cell population. Genomic DNA was isolated from every sorted fraction and measured by UV absorbance on a Nanodrop 2000c.

The rearrangement combines TRBV7-9 with TRBJ1-5, with TRBD1 matching 10 junction bases. The material sequenced was naive CD4+ T cells sorted from blood. The cell subset or site tag for this specimen amounts to: CD45RA+ positively selected. This TCR was recovered from a man aged 18 to 35 in good health. The CDR3 sequence is CASSLGQGRNQPQHF. The DNA reads as follows: TGTGCCAGCAGCTTGGGACAGGGGCGCAATCAGCCCCAGCATTTT. Here the CDR3 is joined to the reference TRBV7-9 and TRBJ1-5 genes, and the full variable domain is: DTGVSQNPRHKITKRGQNVTFRCDPISEHNRLYWYRQTLGQGPEFLTYFQNEAQLEKSRLLSDRFSAERPKGSFSTLEIQRTEQGDSAMYLCASSLGQGRNQPQHFGDGTRLSIL.